This TCR beta chain is drawn from a study of OX40 agonist ivuxolimab in advanced cancers. Study background: The patients received ivuxolimab by intravenous route every 2 weeks at 0.01 to 10 mg/kg. Prior therapy, whether anti-PD-1, anti-PD-L1 or anti-CTLA-4, was allowed, and 35% to 40% had some. General study points: Antigen specificity of clonally expanded peripheral T cells was not established.

The CDR3 runs to 18 residues. The germline V gene encodes CDR1 MDHEN and CDR2 SYDVKM. The ends were cut back, 1 base at V and 4 bases at J, with 17 bases in the middle. Repertoires were generated with immunoSEQ multiplex PCR, while TCRdb's copy carries only in-frame clones and drops some. The table records more than 25,000 clones, roughly 82% of them present only once. As for this clone: As yet, its antigen is unknown.

The rearrangement links TRBV28 to TRBJ2-6, with D perhaps being TRBD1 or TRBD2 (5 bases each). This TCR came from an adult with an advanced solid tumor such as melanoma, head and neck, liver or kidney cancer. The sequences come from CD4+ or CD8+ T cells sorted from blood, collected in a trial of the OX40 agonist ivuxolimab. CDR3 DNA sequence: TGTGCCAGCAGTTTATTATTGTCGTGGGGGTCGGGGGCCAACGTCCTGACTTTC. Its protein product is CASSLLLSWGSGANVLTF.